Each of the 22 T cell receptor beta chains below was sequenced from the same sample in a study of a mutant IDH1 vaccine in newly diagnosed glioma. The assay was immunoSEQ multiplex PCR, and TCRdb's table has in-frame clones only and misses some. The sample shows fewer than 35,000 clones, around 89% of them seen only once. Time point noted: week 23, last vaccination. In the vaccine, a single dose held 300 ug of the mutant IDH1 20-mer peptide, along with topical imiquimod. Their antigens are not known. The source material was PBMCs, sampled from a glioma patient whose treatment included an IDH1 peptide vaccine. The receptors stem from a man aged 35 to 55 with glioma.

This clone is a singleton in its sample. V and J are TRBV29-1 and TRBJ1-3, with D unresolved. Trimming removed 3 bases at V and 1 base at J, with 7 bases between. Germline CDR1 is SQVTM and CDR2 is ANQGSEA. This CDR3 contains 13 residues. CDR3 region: CSVEVLSGNTIYF. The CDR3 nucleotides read TGCAGCGTTGAGGTTCTGTCTGGAAACACCATATATTTT.

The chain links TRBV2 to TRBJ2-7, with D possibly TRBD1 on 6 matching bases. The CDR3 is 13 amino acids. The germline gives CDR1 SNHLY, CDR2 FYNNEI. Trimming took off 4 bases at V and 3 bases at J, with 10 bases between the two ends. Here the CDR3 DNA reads TGTGCCAGCAGTGGGACAGAGTTCTACGAGCAGTACGTC. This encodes CASSGTEFYEQYV.

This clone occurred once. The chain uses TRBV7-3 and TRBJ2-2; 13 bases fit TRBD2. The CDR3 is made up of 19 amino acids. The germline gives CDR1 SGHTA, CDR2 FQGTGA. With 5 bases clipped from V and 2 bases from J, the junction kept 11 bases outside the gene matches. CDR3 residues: CASSQLGLAGFYNTGELFF. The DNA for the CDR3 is TGTGCCAGCAGCCAATTGGGACTAGCGGGATTCTATAACACCGGGGAGCTGTTTTTT.

Here the CDR3 reads CASSIRDQETQYF. CDR3 sequence (DNA): TGTGCCAGTAGTATAAGGGACCAAGAGACCCAGTACTTC. This sequence joins TRBV19 and TRBJ2-5; D is unclear. Germline loops: CDR1 LNHDA, CDR2 SQIVND (reference sequence). The CDR3 is 13 residues long. Trimming stripped 2 bases from V and 0 bases from J, with 4 bases between.

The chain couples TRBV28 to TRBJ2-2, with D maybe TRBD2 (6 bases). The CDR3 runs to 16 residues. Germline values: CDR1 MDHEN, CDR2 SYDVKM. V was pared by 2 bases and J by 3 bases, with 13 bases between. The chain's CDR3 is CASSLRRGVDTGELFF. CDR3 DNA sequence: TGTGCCAGCAGTTTAAGGCGGGGCGTCGACACCGGGGAGCTGTTTTTT.

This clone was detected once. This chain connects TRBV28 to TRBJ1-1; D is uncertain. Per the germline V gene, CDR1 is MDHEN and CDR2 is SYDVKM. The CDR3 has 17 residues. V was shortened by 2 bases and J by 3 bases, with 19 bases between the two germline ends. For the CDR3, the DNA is TGTGCCAGCAGTTTACCTGAACCCGGGAAGAGGGACACTGAAGCTTTCTTT. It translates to CASSLPEPGKRDTEAFF. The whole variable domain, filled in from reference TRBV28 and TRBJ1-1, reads DVKVTQSSRYLVKRTGEKVFLECVQDMDHENMFWYRQDPGLGLRLIYFSYDVKMKEKGDIPEGYSVSREKKERFSLILESASTNQTSMYLCASSLPEPGKRDTEAFFGQGTRLTVV.

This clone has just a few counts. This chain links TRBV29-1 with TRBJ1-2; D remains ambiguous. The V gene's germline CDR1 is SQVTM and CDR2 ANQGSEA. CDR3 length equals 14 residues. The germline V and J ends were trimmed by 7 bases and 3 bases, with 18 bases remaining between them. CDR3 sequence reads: CSATLLTVDYGYTF. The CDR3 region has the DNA TGCAGCGCTACCCTCTTGACTGTTGACTATGGCTACACCTTC.

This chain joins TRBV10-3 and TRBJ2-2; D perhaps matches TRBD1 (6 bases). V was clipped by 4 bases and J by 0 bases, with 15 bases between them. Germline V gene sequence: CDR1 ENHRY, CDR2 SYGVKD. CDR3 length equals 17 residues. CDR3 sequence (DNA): TGTGCCATCAGTGGGGGGCCGGACAAATCGAACACCGGGGAGCTGTTTTTT. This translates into CAISGGPDKSNTGELFF.

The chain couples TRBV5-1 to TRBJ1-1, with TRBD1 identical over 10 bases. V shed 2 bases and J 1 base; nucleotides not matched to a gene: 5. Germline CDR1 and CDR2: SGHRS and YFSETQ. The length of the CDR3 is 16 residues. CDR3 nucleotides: TGCGCCAGCAGCTTAGGGACAGGGGCGAAGAACACTGAAGCTTTCTTT. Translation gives CASSLGTGAKNTEAFF.

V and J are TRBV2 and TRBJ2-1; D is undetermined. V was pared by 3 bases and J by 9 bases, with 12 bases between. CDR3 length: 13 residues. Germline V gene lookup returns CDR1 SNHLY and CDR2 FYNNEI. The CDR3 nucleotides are TGTGCCAGCAGTGACCCCCTATGGGGTGAGCAGTTCTTC. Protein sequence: CASSDPLWGEQFF.

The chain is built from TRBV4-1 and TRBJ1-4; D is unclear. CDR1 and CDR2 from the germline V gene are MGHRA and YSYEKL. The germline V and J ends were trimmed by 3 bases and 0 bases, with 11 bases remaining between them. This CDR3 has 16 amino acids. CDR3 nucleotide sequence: TGCGCCAGCAGCCAGAGAGAACTGCCAACTAATGAAAAACTGTTTTTT. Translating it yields CASSQRELPTNEKLFF.

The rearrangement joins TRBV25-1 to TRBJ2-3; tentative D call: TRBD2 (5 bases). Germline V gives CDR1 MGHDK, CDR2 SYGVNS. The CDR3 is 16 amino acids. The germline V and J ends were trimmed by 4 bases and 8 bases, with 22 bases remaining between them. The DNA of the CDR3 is TGTGCCAGCAGTGGCCTAGACGAAAGACTACGGGGTACGCAGTATTTT. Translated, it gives CASSGLDERLRGTQYF.

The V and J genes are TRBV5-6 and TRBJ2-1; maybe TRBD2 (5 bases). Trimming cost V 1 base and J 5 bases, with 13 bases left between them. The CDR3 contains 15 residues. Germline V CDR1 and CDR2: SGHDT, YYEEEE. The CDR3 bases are TGTGCCAGCAGCTTGAGTCTAGCTTACGACAATGAGCAGTTCTTC. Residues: CASSLSLAYDNEQFF.

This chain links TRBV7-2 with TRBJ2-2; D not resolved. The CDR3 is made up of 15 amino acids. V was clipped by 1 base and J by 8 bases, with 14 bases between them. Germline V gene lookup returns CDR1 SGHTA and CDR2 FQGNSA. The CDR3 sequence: CASSLVRVAAGELFF. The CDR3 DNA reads TGTGCCAGCAGCTTAGTACGAGTGGCGGCTGGGGAGCTGTTTTTT.

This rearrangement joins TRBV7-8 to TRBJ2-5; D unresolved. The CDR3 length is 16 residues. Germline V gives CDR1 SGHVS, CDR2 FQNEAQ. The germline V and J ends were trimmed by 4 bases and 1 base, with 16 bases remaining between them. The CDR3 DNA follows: TGTGCCAGCAGCTGGCTGGACCGGGCCCTCCAAGAGACCCAGTACTTC. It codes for CASSWLDRALQETQYF.

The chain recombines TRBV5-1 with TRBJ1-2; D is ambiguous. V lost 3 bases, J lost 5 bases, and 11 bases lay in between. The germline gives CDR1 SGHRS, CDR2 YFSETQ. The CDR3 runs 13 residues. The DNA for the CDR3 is TGCGCCAGCAGCTCCGAAGGATTGTATGGCTACACCTTC. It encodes CASSSEGLYGYTF.

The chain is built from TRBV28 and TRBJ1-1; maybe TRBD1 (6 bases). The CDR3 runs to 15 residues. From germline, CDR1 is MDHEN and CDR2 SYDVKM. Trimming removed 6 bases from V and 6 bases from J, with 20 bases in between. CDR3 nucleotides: TGTGCCAGCAGCCGCAGTTCGGGGGCGCGACCTGAAGCTTTCTTT. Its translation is CASSRSSGARPEAFF.

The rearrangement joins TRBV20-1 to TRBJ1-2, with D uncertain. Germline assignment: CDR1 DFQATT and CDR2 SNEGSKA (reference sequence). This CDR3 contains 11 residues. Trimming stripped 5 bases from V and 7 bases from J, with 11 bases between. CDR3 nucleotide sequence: TGCAGTGCTCTCTTATCTTCTGGCTACACCTTC. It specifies CSALLSSGYTF.

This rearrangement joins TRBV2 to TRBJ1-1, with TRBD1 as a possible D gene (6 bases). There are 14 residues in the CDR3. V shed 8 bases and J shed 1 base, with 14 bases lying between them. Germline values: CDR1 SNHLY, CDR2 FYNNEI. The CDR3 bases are TGTGCCAGCCGTCGAGGGACAACGAACACTGAAGCTTTCTTT. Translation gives CASRRGTTNTEAFF. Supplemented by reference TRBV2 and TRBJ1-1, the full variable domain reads EPEVTQTPSHQVTQMGQEVILRCVPISNHLYFYWYRQILGQKVEFLVSFYNNEISEKSEIFDDQFSVERPDGSNFTLKIRSTKLEDSAMYFCASRRGTTNTEAFFGQGTRLTVV.

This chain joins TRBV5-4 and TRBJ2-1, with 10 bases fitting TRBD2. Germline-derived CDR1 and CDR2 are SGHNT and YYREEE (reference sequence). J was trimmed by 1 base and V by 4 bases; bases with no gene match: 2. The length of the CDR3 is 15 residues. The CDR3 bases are TGTGCCAGCAGCCGGACTAGCGGATCCTACAATGAGCAGTTCTTC. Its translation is CASSRTSGSYNEQFF.

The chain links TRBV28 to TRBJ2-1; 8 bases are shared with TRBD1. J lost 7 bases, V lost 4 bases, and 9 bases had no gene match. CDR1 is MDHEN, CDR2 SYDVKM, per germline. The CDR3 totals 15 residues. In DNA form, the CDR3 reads TGTGCCAGCAGTTCTCCGTGGACAGGGTCGAATGAGCAGTTCTTC. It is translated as CASSSPWTGSNEQFF.

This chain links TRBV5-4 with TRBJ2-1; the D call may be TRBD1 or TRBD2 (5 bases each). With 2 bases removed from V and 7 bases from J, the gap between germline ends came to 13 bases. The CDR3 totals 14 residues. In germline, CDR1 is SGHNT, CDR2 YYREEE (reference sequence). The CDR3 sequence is CASSLGPGSNEQFF. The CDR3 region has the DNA TGTGCCAGCAGCTTAGGACCAGGGAGTAATGAGCAGTTCTTC.